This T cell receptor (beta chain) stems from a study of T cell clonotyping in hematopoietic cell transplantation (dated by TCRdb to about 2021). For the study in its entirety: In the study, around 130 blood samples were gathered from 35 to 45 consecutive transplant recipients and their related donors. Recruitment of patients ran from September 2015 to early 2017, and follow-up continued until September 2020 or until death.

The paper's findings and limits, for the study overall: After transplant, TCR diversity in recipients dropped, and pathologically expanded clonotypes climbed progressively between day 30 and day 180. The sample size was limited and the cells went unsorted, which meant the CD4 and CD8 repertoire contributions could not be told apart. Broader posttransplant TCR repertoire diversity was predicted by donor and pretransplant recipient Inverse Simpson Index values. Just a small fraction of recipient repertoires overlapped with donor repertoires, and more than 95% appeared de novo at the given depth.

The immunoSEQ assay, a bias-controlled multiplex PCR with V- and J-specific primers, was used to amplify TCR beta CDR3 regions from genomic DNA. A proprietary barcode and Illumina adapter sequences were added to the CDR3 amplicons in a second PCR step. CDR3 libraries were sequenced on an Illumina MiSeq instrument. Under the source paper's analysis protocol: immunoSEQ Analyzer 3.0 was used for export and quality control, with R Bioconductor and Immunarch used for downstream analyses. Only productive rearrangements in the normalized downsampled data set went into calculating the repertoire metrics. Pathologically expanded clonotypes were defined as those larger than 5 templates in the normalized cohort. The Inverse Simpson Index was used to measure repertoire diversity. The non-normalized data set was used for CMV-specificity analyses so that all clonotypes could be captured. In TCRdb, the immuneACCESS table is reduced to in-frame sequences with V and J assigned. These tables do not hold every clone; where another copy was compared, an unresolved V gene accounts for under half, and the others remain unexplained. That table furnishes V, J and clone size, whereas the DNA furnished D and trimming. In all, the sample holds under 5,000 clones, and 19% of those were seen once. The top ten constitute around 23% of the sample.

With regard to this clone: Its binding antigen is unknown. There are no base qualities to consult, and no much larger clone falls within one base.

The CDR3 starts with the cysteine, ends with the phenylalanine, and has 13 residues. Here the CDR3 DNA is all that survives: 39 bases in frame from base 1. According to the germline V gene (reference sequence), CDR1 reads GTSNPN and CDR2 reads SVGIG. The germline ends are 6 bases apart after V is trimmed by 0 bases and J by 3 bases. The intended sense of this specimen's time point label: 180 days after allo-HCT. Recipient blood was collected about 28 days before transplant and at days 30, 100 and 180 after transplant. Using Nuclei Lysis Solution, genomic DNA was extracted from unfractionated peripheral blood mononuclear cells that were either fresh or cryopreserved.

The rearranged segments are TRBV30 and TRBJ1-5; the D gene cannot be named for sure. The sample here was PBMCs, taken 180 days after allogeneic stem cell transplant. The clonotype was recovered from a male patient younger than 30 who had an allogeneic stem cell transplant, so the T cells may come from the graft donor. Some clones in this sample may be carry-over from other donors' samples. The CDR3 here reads CAWSVTPNQPQHF. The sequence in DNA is TGTGCCTGGAGTGTAACCCCCAATCAGCCCCAGCATTTT.